These T cell receptor beta chains were read from a single sample in a study of T cell responses to AZD1222 COVID-19 vaccine. The protocol was immunoSEQ multiplex PCR, while the TCRdb copy is restricted to in-frame clones and leaves out a portion. The sample lists about 120,000 clones; approximately 91% were seen once. The source was peripheral blood, collected on day 0 of AZD1222 vaccination. The receptor source for this set is an adult in good health. Each CDR3 is given with its conserved first and last residue.

v_gene: TRBV2
CDR3aa: CASRREPNSPLHF

v_gene: TRBV6-1
CDR3aa: CASSDRRDGYEQYF

v_gene: TRBV5-1
CDR3aa: CASSSSGDQETQYF

v_gene: TRBV3-1/TRBV3-2
CDR3aa: CASSRQGPSTDTQYF

v_gene: TRBV3-1/TRBV3-2
CDR3aa: CASSPGLAVTDTQYF

v_gene: TRBV19
CDR3aa: CASTGTHTGANVLTF

v_gene: TRBV9
CDR3aa: CASSPAGFSGQYF

v_gene: TRBV5-1
CDR3aa: CASSWALGQPRREQYF

v_gene: TRBV12-5
CDR3aa: CASGLGTVGTDTQYF

v_gene: TRBV9
CDR3aa: CASSVGGADEKLFF

v_gene: TRBV4-2
CDR3aa: CASSQDWTGPYEQYF

v_gene: TRBV6-5
CDR3aa: CASSRLGRDGYTF

v_gene: TRBV7-9
CDR3aa: CASTLVIITGLGFTEAFF

v_gene: TRBV15
CDR3aa: CATRADLSYNEQFF

v_gene: TRBV7-9
CDR3aa: CASGSSLAGGLIGETQYF

v_gene: TRBV20-1
CDR3aa: CSASGATYNSPLHF

v_gene: TRBV6-5
CDR3aa: CASRSRGNNQPQHF

v_gene: TRBV11-2
CDR3aa: CASSLGAGDYGYTF

v_gene: TRBV21-1
CDR3aa: CATTPQGANNHEQYF

v_gene: TRBV9
CDR3aa: CASSRSLLESEQYF

v_gene: TRBV6-5
CDR3aa: CASTSPAYEQYF